Included here is one T cell receptor (beta chain) sequence, with context. This sample stems from a study of T cells in localized non-small cell lung cancer. Looked up from germline, CDR1 is SQVTM and CDR2 is ANQGSEA. The V end was cut by 5 bases, the J end by 2 bases, with 16 bases between. This CDR3 is 15 amino acids long. Assay: immunoSEQ multiplex PCR; the TCRdb copy retains only in-frame clones and omits some. The sample lists around 20,000 clones; about 89% were seen once. The V gene is TRBV29-1, the J gene TRBJ2-1; D could derive from TRBD1 or TRBD2 (5 bases each). The specimen comprised peripheral blood, sampled before any cancer treatment. The clonotype comes from a woman aged 35 to 70 with stage I lung adenocarcinoma. CDR3 region: CSVSSGRGTYNEQFF. Written as DNA, the CDR3 is TGCAGCGTTTCGAGCGGTAGGGGCACCTACAATGAGCAGTTCTTC.